A single sample gave rise to the 11 T cell receptor beta chains below, sequenced in a study of cytomegalovirus exposure and HLA in healthy donors. The PCR contained 60 Vbeta and 13 Jbeta primers. Profiling relied on immunoSEQ multiplex PCR, and the TCRdb table lists in-frame clones only, not all of them. In the table there are more than 140,000 clones, 50% to 75% of which are singletons. The source material was PBMCs. The receptors were gathered from a woman in her 30s in good health and CMV-seropositive.

The chain combines TRBV6-6 with TRBJ2-7, with 7 bases aligning to TRBD1. This CDR3 is 16 amino acids long. V gave up 7 bases and J gave up 2 bases; unmatched junction bases: 14. CDR1 and CDR2 from the germline V gene are MNHNY and SVGAGI (reference sequence). This CDR3 is CASTKEQGPFPYEQYF. The CDR3 DNA sequence: TGTGCCAGCACTAAAGAACAGGGGCCGTTCCCCTACGAGCAGTACTTC.

The CDR3 DNA follows: TGCGCCAGCAGCTCCGGGAGGAACACTGAAGCTTTCTTT. Translating it yields CASSSGRNTEAFF. The chain links TRBV5-1 to TRBJ1-1; D not resolved. Looked up from germline, CDR1 is SGHRS and CDR2 is YFSETQ. Trimming left V 3 bases short and J 1 base short, with 7 bases between. The CDR3 spans 13 residues.

J is TRBJ1-1 and V is TRBV29-1; D is perhaps TRBD1 (6 bases). The CDR3 contains 13 residues. The germline V and J ends were trimmed by 5 bases and 7 bases, with 17 bases remaining between them. CDR1 and CDR2 from the germline V gene are SQVTM and ANQGSEA. DNA for the CDR3: TGCAGCGTTTCCCAGGGGACCGTCGGTGAAGCTTTCTTT. The encoded protein is CSVSQGTVGEAFF.

The chain joins TRBV4-1 to TRBJ2-7, with D possibly matching TRBD2 (6 bases). The CDR3 loop spans 16 amino acids. Trimming stripped 0 bases from V and 12 bases from J, with 24 bases between. Looked up from germline, CDR1 is MGHRA and CDR2 is YSYEKL. The CDR3 protein is CASSQELAASTTSWYF. Written as DNA, the CDR3 is TGCGCCAGCAGCCAAGAGTTAGCGGCGTCAACGACCAGTTGGTACTTC.

The chain links TRBV11-2 to TRBJ2-7; TRBD1 matches 8 bases. The germline V gene encodes CDR1 SGHAT and CDR2 FQNNGV. The CDR3 extends over 11 amino acids. J was trimmed by 6 bases and V by 5 bases; bases with no gene match: 0. The DNA for the CDR3 is TGTGCCAGCAGCACAGGGGGCGAGCAGTACTTC. It yields the protein CASSTGGEQYF.

Worth noting for this clone: Other nucleotide sequences in the sample specify the same CDR3. The chain joins TRBV5-4 to TRBJ2-3, with 7 bases aligning to TRBD1. J was trimmed by 2 bases and V by 3 bases; bases with no gene match: 15. The CDR3 consists of 18 residues. From germline, CDR1 is SGHNT and CDR2 YYREEE (reference sequence). CDR3 residues: CASSSRGQPPTYTDTQYF. The CDR3 coding sequence is TGTGCCAGCAGCTCGAGGGGGCAGCCCCCAACCTACACAGATACGCAGTATTTT.

V gene TRBV5-1 combines with J gene TRBJ1-4; possibly TRBD1 for D (6 bases). Germline values: CDR1 SGHRS, CDR2 YFSETQ. V lost 4 bases, J lost 7 bases, and 11 bases lay in between. The CDR3 covers 13 residues. The CDR3 here is CASSRGGSEKLFF. The CDR3 region has the DNA TGCGCCAGCAGCCGGGGGGGCAGTGAAAAACTGTTTTTT.

Written as DNA, the CDR3 is TGTGCCAGTCAGGAGGGGCCAACTGAAGCTTTCTTT. It yields the protein CASQEGPTEAFF. The chain couples TRBV9 to TRBJ1-1; D is possibly TRBD1 (5 bases). CDR1 and CDR2 (germline): SGDLS, YYNGEE. Trimming left V 8 bases short and J 5 bases short, with 13 bases between. This CDR3 spans 12 amino acids.

The V gene is TRBV7-3, the J gene TRBJ1-2, with D perhaps matching TRBD1 (6 bases). There are 14 residues in the CDR3. Germline V lookup: CDR1 SGHTA, CDR2 FQGTGA. V was shortened by 5 bases and J by 8 bases, with 18 bases between the two germline ends. The CDR3 here is CASSPQGQTVGYTF. CDR3 DNA: TGTGCCAGCAGCCCCCAAGGACAGACAGTCGGCTACACCTTC.

The rearrangement joins TRBV5-1 to TRBJ2-1, with 9 positions matching TRBD2. Germline CDR1 SGHRS, CDR2 YFSETQ. The junction had 3 bases not matched to a gene; V was cut back by 0 bases and J by 2 bases. This CDR3 is 16 amino acids long. In DNA form, the CDR3 reads TGCGCCAGCAGCTTGGTCGGCGGGAGGGCCTACAATGAGCAGTTCTTC. Protein sequence: CASSLVGGRAYNEQFF.

The chain joins TRBV6-5 to TRBJ1-6, with D possibly being TRBD1 (5 bases). CDR1 and CDR2 from the germline V gene are MNHEY and SVGAGI. Trimming removed 2 bases from V and 7 bases from J, with 15 bases in between. This CDR3 spans 16 amino acids. Here the CDR3 reads CASSYIPGGRNSPLHF. The CDR3 DNA reads as TGTGCCAGCAGTTACATCCCGGGGGGTCGAAATTCACCCCTCCACTTT.